The present TCR beta chain was sequenced within a study of shared clonotypes between healthy human individuals. Whole-study results and caveats: Rarefaction indicated that sorted-subset sequencing remained incomplete although depth was large. Generation probability values for non-shared clonotypes were lower than those for clonotypes shared by all four donors.

Roughly 210 ng DNA, about 33,000 T cell genomes, went into each sorted-subset replicate PCR. Repertoires were generated with immunoSEQ multiplex PCR, while TCRdb's copy carries only in-frame clones and drops some. Of about 680,000 clones listed, less than 80% were seen once; the top ten hold around 2%. This clone has just a few counts. The target antigen is unknown. This receptor was obtained from a woman aged 25 to 39 in good health. The sample consisted of memory CD4+ T cells sorted from blood. Subset indicated: CD45RA-negative fraction.

CDR3 sequence: CASSLRPGTTYNEQFF. The CDR3 coding sequence is TGTGCCAGCAGCCTCCGACCCGGGACCACCTACAATGAGCAGTTCTTC. The chain employs TRBV11-2 and TRBJ2-1, with D perhaps assigned TRBD1 or TRBD2 (5 bases each). From germline, CDR1 is SGHAT and CDR2 FQNNGV. Trimming took 5 bases from V and 2 from J, leaving 16 bases between them. The CDR3 is 16 amino acids.